This TCR beta chain is from a study of response to subunit inactivated influenza vaccine. To note about this clonotype: Antigen: not known.

Study findings and constraints: The authors suggested that few new T cells are recruited per seasonal influenza vaccination.

V lost 3 bases and J 5 bases, leaving 10 bases between the germline ends. The germline CDR1 and CDR2 sequences are LNHNV and YYDKDF (reference sequence). CDR3 length: 13 amino acids. MiXCR was run by TCRdb on the RT-PCR reads, yielding one entry per CDR3 protein. The data contain hundreds of thousands of distinct CDR3 sequences, around 13% of them singletons. This specimen consisted of PBMCs from blood, obtained 40 to 50 days after vaccination. The chain links TRBV15 to TRBJ2-5; a possible D gene is TRBD1 (6 bases). The source of this sequence is a man in his fifties or sixties who received an inactivated influenza vaccine. The CDR3 sequence is CATSRIGGETQYF. The CDR3 DNA reads as TGTGCCACCAGCAGGATAGGGGGTGAGACCCAGTACTTC.